This T cell receptor beta chain was retrieved from a study of blood T cell repertoires in COVID-19. Some clones are missing from TCRdb's copy, which holds only in-frame ones; the method was immunoSEQ multiplex PCR. This table holds 150,000 to 200,000 clones, about nine tenths found once. This CDR3 contains 12 residues. Germline V CDR1 and CDR2: MNHEY, SVGAGI. After removal of 5 bases from V and 10 bases from J, the junction contained 7 bases not matched to a gene. Source material: peripheral blood. J is TRBJ1-2 and V is TRBV6-5; 7 nucleotides agree with TRBD1. This receptor was obtained from a middle-aged man with acute or convalescent COVID-19. CDR3 loop: CASSQRQGDYTF. In DNA, the CDR3 is TGTGCCAGCAGTCAGAGACAGGGAGACTACACCTTC.